This is a list of T cell receptor beta chains from one sample in a study of T cells in Graves' hyperthyroidism and ophthalmopathy. TCRdb processed the multiplex PCR reads anew with MiXCR; each CDR3 protein has one entry. The sample contains about 600,000 distinct CDR3 sequences, roughly 15% of which appear only once. Sequencing was done on a sample of blood. These receptors were taken from a woman between 50 and 59 years old with Graves' ophthalmopathy. Both conserved end residues are part of each CDR3. Clone size, where shown, is once, few, many, or a class for clones that have expanded.

clone_size | j_call | v_call | cdr3_aa
NA | TRBJ2-2 | TRBV29-1 | CSVSGRSLNTGELFF
few | TRBJ1-1 | TRBV4-1 | CASSQESLGVPSTEAFF
NA | TRBJ1-3 | TRBV9 | CASSADNSGNTIYF
many | TRBJ2-1 | TRBV24-1 | CATSDPGRGLAGNEQFF
many | TRBJ1-1 | TRBV14 | CASSLKRTDTEAFF
many | TRBJ1-5 | TRBV30 | CAWSSVRYNQPQHF
many | TRBJ2-4 | TRBV6-1 | CASSPPVPQNIQYF
NA | TRBJ2-3 | TRBV30 | CAWRRTSGRPDTQYF
many | TRBJ2-7 | TRBV28 | CASTLAGGRSVQYF
many | TRBJ2-2 | TRBV18 | CASSPLGTHQLTGELFF
many | TRBJ1-1 | TRBV6-1 | CASTSFPGQGTEAFF
many | TRBJ2-3 | TRBV7-2 | CASSFRTDTQYF
few | TRBJ2-5 | TRBV5-1 | CASSFTSGGRETQYF
many | TRBJ1-1 | TRBV20-1 | CSARRTGPEAFF
many | TRBJ2-3 | TRBV4-3 | CASSQDVANTDTQYF
few | TRBJ1-1 | TRBV6-2/TRBV6-3 | CASSYSTTGAFF
many | TRBJ2-3 | TRBV6-2/TRBV6-3 | CASGRTDTQYF
many | TRBJ2-1 | TRBV7-3 | CASSPHKLTGGAYNEQFF
NA | TRBJ2-1 | TRBV9 | CASSVVDSYGNEQFF
NA | TRBJ2-7 | TRBV7-9 | CASSSPRDTTYEQYF
many | TRBJ2-7 | TRBV6-1 | CASSFGTSSSEQYF
many | TRBJ2-1 | TRBV6-6 | CASSYHAPTGDEQFF
many | TRBJ1-5 | TRBV5-1 | CASSSGTGGGQPQHF
NA | TRBJ2-7 | TRBV9 | CASSVTVGQIYEQYF
many | TRBJ2-5 | TRBV27 | CASSSAGGILGETQYF
few | TRBJ2-1 | TRBV5-4 | CASSLGQANEQFF
NA | TRBJ2-7 | TRBV27 | CASSLAGPNYEQYF
many | TRBJ2-7 | TRBV30 | CAWSVWVGPPRDEQYF
few | TRBJ1-3 | TRBV7-8 | CASSTKLLNSGNTIYF
few | TRBJ1-5 | TRBV27 | CASSLTGVFTSNQPQHF
NA | TRBJ1-6 | TRBV28 | CASTQTGYNSPLHF
many | TRBJ2-3 | TRBV29-1 | CSVALGTDTQYF
many | TRBJ2-7 | TRBV27 | CASSLSYLAGSEQYF
few | TRBJ2-1 | TRBV27 | CASSFQRGAYNEQFF
many | TRBJ1-1 | TRBV15 | CATGRGMNTEAFF
NA | TRBJ1-1 | TRBV28 | CASSFTSWDRENTEAFF
few | TRBJ2-2 | TRBV24-1 | CATRDQTGETGELFF
NA | TRBJ2-5 | TRBV28 | CASSLVIAGGGETQYF
NA | TRBJ1-5 | TRBV20-1 | CSARDTFNRGRSNQPQHF
NA | TRBJ2-7 | TRBV5-4 | CASSGGTSGPYEQYF
many | TRBJ2-7 | TRBV7-2 | CASSFDLDYEQYF
many | TRBJ2-5 | TRBV20-1 | CSARLAGPGVQETQYF
NA | TRBJ1-2 | TRBV20-1 | CSAKIRDIYGYTF
many | TRBJ2-5 | TRBV13 | CASSPTGTPGETQYF
many | TRBJ2-5 | TRBV20-1 | CSAGLSTLETQYF
many | TRBJ1-5 | TRBV28 | CASSATGGSNQPQHF
NA | TRBJ1-2 | TRBV4-2 | CASSQEGLGGYTF
NA | TRBJ1-4 | TRBV28 | CASSSIQVPNEKLFF
NA | TRBJ1-5 | TRBV6-1 | CASSTFGDGNQSQHF
many | TRBJ2-2 | TRBV18 | CASHTPPRATGELFF
NA | TRBJ2-1 | TRBV5-1 | CASSLALGGRTNNEQFF
many | TRBJ2-1 | TRBV3-1 | CASSQGLPGQTYNEQFF
NA | TRBJ2-5 | TRBV18 | CASSPGQVQTQYF
NA | TRBJ1-1 | TRBV13 | CASSFGRNTKAFF
many | TRBJ2-2 | TRBV12-3/TRBV12-4 | CASSFLGPMPTLNTGELFF
many | TRBJ2-7 | TRBV11-2 | CASSLEFPTDSYEQYF
few | TRBJ2-4 | TRBV5-5 | CASSPGQDLAKNIQYF
many | TRBJ1-5 | TRBV3-1 | CASSQGRRISNQPQHF
few | TRBJ2-2 | TRBV6-1 | CASSEALDRPTKNTGELFF
NA | TRBJ2-2 | TRBV10-3 | CAISETSGELFF